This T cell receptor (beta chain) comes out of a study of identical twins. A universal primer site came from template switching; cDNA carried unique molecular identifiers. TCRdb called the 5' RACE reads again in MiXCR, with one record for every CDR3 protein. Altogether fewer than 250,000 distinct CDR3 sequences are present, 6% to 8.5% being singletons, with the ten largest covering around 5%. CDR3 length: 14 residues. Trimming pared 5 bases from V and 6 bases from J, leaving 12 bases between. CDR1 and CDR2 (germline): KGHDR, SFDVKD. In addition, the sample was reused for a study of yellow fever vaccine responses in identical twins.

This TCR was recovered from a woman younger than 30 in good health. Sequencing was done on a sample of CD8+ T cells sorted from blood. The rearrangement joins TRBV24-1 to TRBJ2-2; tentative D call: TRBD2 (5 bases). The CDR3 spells CATSARGYSGELFF. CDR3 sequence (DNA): TGTGCCACCAGTGCGCGAGGGTATTCCGGGGAGCTGTTTTTT.